This TCR beta chain is from a study of blood T cell repertoires in COVID-19. About the research overall: T cells, B-cell-depleted T cells, or PBMCs supplied cDNA or gDNA.

Original methodology: Nucleated cell number was recorded as an estimate derived from reference gene primer amplification. Assay: immunoSEQ multiplex PCR; the TCRdb copy retains only in-frame clones and omits some. Clone size and the V and J calls come from that table; the DNA yielded D and trimming. The table includes 100,000 or so clones, approximately 92% detected once. Germline V gene data show CDR1 as SQVTM and CDR2 as ANQGSEA. Germline trimming cut 7 bases from V and 6 bases from J; bases unmatched to any gene: 18. The CDR3 sequence is 16 residues long. V gene TRBV29-1 combines with J gene TRBJ2-3; 8 bases line up with TRBD2. The origin of this receptor is a woman aged 55-75 years with active COVID-19. Specimen: peripheral blood. CDR3 coding DNA: TGCAGCGGCGGCGGACTAGCCACGGGAGGGGGGGATACGCAGTATTTT. This encodes CSGGGLATGGGDTQYF.